The 10 T cell receptor beta chains given below trace back to one sample, sequenced in a study of blood T cell repertoires in COVID-19 (dated by TCRdb to about 2020). The library was prepared using the immunoSEQ multiplex PCR assay. TCRdb stores this immuneACCESS table with in-frame sequences only. Part of the clones is absent; in the studies checked, under half of the shortfall reflects unresolved V genes, and no reason is known for the rest. For this sample the table gives about 320,000 clones, of which around 90% were detected only once. In total, the top ten clones hold 4.5% to 5.5% of the sample. The sequenced sample consisted of PBMCs or T cells enriched from blood (not recorded which). These receptors came from a man aged 60 to 75 who had recovered from COVID-19.

The chain recombines TRBV11-2 with TRBJ2-4, with D maybe TRBD2 (6 bases). In germline, CDR1 is SGHAT, CDR2 FQNNGV. Trimming removed 3 bases at V and 7 bases at J, with 10 bases between. The CDR3 runs 13 residues. This chain's CDR3 is CASSFRLVNIQYF. The CDR3 DNA follows: TGTGCCAGCAGCTTCCGACTAGTTAACATTCAGTACTTC.

V gene TRBV7-9 combines with J gene TRBJ2-3, with D possibly TRBD1 on 6 matching bases. The V and J ends lost 1 base and 4 bases respectively, with 12 bases between them. The CDR3 runs 15 residues. The V gene's germline CDR1 is SEHNR and CDR2 FQNEAQ (reference sequence). CDR3 in DNA: TGTGCCAGCAGCTTAGGCGACAGGACCGCAGATACGCAGTATTTT. Amino acid sequence: CASSLGDRTADTQYF.

The chain couples TRBV28 to TRBJ2-5; D gene ambiguous. V was cut by 3 bases and J by 5 bases, with 7 bases left in between. Looked up from germline, CDR1 is MDHEN and CDR2 is SYDVKM. The CDR3 runs to 12 residues. CDR3 in amino acids: CASSFPEETQYF. In DNA form, the CDR3 reads TGTGCCAGCAGTTTCCCCGAGGAGACCCAGTACTTC.

This clone has a single count. Other DNA sequences from this sample encode an identical CDR3 as well. The chain has TRBV28 and TRBJ2-7, with TRBD2 identical over 9 bases. This CDR3 is 15 amino acids long. The junction had 6 bases not matched to a gene; V was cut back by 6 bases and J by 0 bases. Germline lookup yields CDR1 MDHEN and CDR2 SYDVKM. CDR3 coding DNA: TGTGCCAGCAGCCTTAGCGGGGGCCTCTCCTACGAGCAGTACTTC. Translating gives CASSLSGGLSYEQYF.

This chain links TRBV12-3 or TRBV12-4 with TRBJ1-2, with 7 bases that match TRBD1. The ends lost 6 bases at V and 3 bases at J; junction bases unmatched: 4. This CDR3 is 13 amino acids long. The CDR3 bases are TGTGCCAGCAGGAGGGACAGAGACTATGGCTACACCTTC. It is translated as CASRRDRDYGYTF.

This clone is a singleton in its sample. This chain connects TRBV6-5 to TRBJ2-7; D might be TRBD2 (7 bases). The CDR3 sequence is 15 residues long. CDR1 and CDR2 (germline): MNHEY, SVGAGI. With 2 bases removed from V and 5 bases from J, the gap between germline ends came to 16 bases. CDR3 bases: TGTGCCAGCAGTTACGATCGGGGGGCGGGCGACGAGCAGTACTTC. It encodes CASSYDRGAGDEQYF.

The CDR3 bases are TGCAGCGTGGACAGGGGCGACTACACCTTC. It codes for CSVDRGDYTF. J is TRBJ1-2 and V is TRBV29-1; TRBD1 matches 9 bases. In germline, CDR1 is SQVTM, CDR2 ANQGSEA. There are 10 residues in the CDR3. V shed 6 bases and J 10 bases; nucleotides not matched to a gene: 3.

This chain links TRBV5-4 with TRBJ2-7, with no clear D. The germline gives CDR1 SGHNT, CDR2 YYREEE (reference sequence). The V end was cut by 3 bases, the J end by 3 bases, with 7 bases between. This CDR3 is built from 12 residues. This chain's CDR3 is CASSSNNYEQYF. DNA of the CDR3: TGTGCCAGCAGCTCAAACAACTACGAGCAGTACTTC.

In this sample, this clone turned up a few times. The chain carries TRBV5-5 and TRBJ1-5; D not resolved. This CDR3 region has 15 residues. In germline, CDR1 is SGHKS, CDR2 YYEKEE (reference sequence). V shed 3 bases and J shed 2 bases, with 12 bases lying between them. CDR3 DNA: TGTGCCAGCAGCTACCTCTTTGGAGGCAATCAGCCCCAGCATTTT. Residues: CASSYLFGGNQPQHF.

V usage is TRBV7-2 and J usage is TRBJ1-3, with D perhaps TRBD1 (5 bases). The CDR3 loop spans 13 amino acids. Trimming removed 3 bases at V and 7 bases at J, with 10 bases between. Germline lookup yields CDR1 SGHTA and CDR2 FQGNSA. CDR3 sequence (DNA): TGTGCCAGCAGCTTTGGGGGGGGTAACACCATATATTTT. This codes for CASSFGGGNTIYF.